Listed below are T cell receptor beta chains from one sample, sequenced in a study of regulatory T cells in long-lasting Graves disease. TCRdb reprocessed the multiplex PCR reads via MiXCR and lists one record per CDR3 protein. This sample has around 400,000 distinct CDR3 sequences; over 12% occur once, and the top ten carry about 8.3%. The sample was also reused in another study, on T cells in Graves' hyperthyroidism and ophthalmopathy.

The sequenced sample was peripheral blood mononuclear cells (PBMCs), obtained at new diagnosis, from a patient treated with antithyroid drugs. All receptors derive from a woman between 40 and 50 years old with Graves disease. Both conserved end residues are part of each CDR3. D genes are given only for firm matches. Only some rows state a clone size, as once, few, many or a class for expanded clones.

j_gene,v_gene,d_gene,abundance,CDR3nt,CDR3aa
TRBJ1-6,TRBV6-5,-,many,TGTGCCAGCAGTTACGACAGAAACCTCCACTTT,CASSYDRNLHF
TRBJ2-1,TRBV28,-,many,TGTGCCAGCAGTATGGGGCGCAATGAGCAGTTCTTC,CASSMGRNEQFF
TRBJ2-3,TRBV19,-,many,TGTGCCAGTAGTCCCACCCAGGGGTACGGCACAGATACGCAGTATTTT,CASSPTQGYGTDTQYF
TRBJ2-3,TRBV2,TRBD2,many,TGTGCCAGCAGGGCCCTACTAGCGGGAGGTGCAGATACGCAGTATTTT,CASRALLAGGADTQYF
TRBJ2-7,TRBV5-5,-,many,TGTGCCAGCAGCTCCACTGGGACCCCGATCCCCTACGAGCAGTACTTC,CASSSTGTPIPYEQYF
TRBJ2-7,TRBV10-3,TRBD1,many,TGTGCCATCAATAGGGGGACAGGTGCCGCCTACGAGCAGTACTTC,CAINRGTGAAYEQYF
TRBJ2-5,TRBV11-2,-,many,TGTGCCAGCAGCGAACTAGCTTCTCGGGGGGAGACCCAGTACTTC,CASSELASRGETQYF
TRBJ2-7,TRBV29-1,TRBD1,-,TGCAGCGCAGGGACAGGGAGGGCCTACGAGCAGTACTTC,CSAGTGRAYEQYF
TRBJ1-1,TRBV2,TRBD1,many,TGTGCCACCTACCTGGGACAGGGGATTAACACTGAAGCTTTCTTT,CATYLGQGINTEAFF
TRBJ2-5,TRBV24-1,-,many,TGTGCCACCTCGCCTAGACTAGCAGGGGAAGAGACCCAGTACTTC,CATSPRLAGEETQYF
TRBJ2-1,TRBV5-1,-,-,TGCGCCAGCAGCCCCCTGGGCGATGGGGGTGAGCAGTTCTTC,CASSPLGDGGEQFF
TRBJ2-3,TRBV12-5,-,many,TGTGCTAGTGGGGGTGCTAGCGTAAAAGATACGCAGTATTTT,CASGGASVKDTQYF
TRBJ2-3,TRBV5-1,TRBD1,many,TGCGCCAGCAGCTCCGGGACAGTCACAGATACGCAGTATTTT,CASSSGTVTDTQYF
TRBJ2-2,TRBV7-2,TRBD2,many,TGTGCCAGCAGCTTAGCTAGCGGGTACACCGGGGAGCTGTTTTTT,CASSLASGYTGELFF
TRBJ1-6,TRBV7-2,-,few,TGTGCCAGCAGCTTAATGCAACCACGGAATTCACCCCTCCACTTT,CASSLMQPRNSPLHF
TRBJ2-5,TRBV12-3/TRBV12-4,-,many,TGTGCCAGCAGTTTAGGACAGTACCAAGAGACCCAGTACTTC,CASSLGQYQETQYF
TRBJ2-1,TRBV11-1,-,many,TGTGCCAGCAGCCACCCTTTGGTTGATGAGCAGTTCTTC,CASSHPLVDEQFF
TRBJ1-1,TRBV27,-,many,TGTGCCAGCAGTTTAAATCCCGGCGGCCGACTGAGGATGAACACTGAAGCTTTCTTT,CASSLNPGGRLRMNTEAFF
TRBJ2-7,TRBV18,TRBD2,few,TGTGCCAGCTCACCACGACTAGCGGGAGACTCCTACGAGCAGTACTTC,CASSPRLAGDSYEQYF